These 8 T cell receptor beta chains originate from one sample sequenced in a study of cytomegalovirus exposure and HLA in healthy donors. Sequenced by immunoSEQ multiplex PCR; TCRdb stores in-frame clones only, minus some. This table holds 200,000 to 250,000 clones, over 80% found once. Material: PBMCs. Receptor source: a woman in her twenties or thirties in good health and CMV-seropositive.

This chain links TRBV9 with TRBJ1-2; 7 positions agree with TRBD1. V was clipped by 0 bases and J by 4 bases; unmatched bases: 3. Germline CDR1 SGDLS, CDR2 YYNGEE. There are 14 residues in the CDR3. The CDR3 nucleotides are TGTGCCAGCAGCGTAGGCAGGGGGGCCTATGGCTACACCTTC. Amino acids: CASSVGRGAYGYTF.

V usage is TRBV4-1 and J usage is TRBJ2-7; 7 positions match TRBD2. With 0 bases clipped from V and 3 bases from J, the junction kept 8 bases outside the gene matches. This CDR3 comprises 16 residues. The germline V gene encodes CDR1 MGHRA and CDR2 YSYEKL. Written as DNA, the CDR3 is TGCGCCAGCAGCCAAGAAAGTAGAACTAGCGTCTACGAGCAGTACTTC. This encodes CASSQESRTSVYEQYF.

The chain employs TRBV5-1 and TRBJ1-2; maybe TRBD1 (5 bases). Deletions cut 7 bases from V and 5 bases from J, with 15 bases between. The CDR3 contains 13 residues. Germline loops: CDR1 SGHRS, CDR2 YFSETQ. DNA of the CDR3: TGCGCCAGCGCATTAGCAGGGATGTATGGCTACACCTTC. This sequence encodes CASALAGMYGYTF.

CDR3 sequence: CASSLEFRYEQYF. In nucleotides, the CDR3 is TGTGCCAGCAGCTTAGAATTCCGCTACGAGCAGTACTTC. The V gene is TRBV11-2, the J gene TRBJ2-7; D call uncertain. V gave up 0 bases and J gave up 3 bases, with 6 bases separating them. Germline V CDR1 and CDR2: SGHAT, FQNNGV. The CDR3 runs to 13 residues.

There are a few counts of this clone. The gene calls are TRBV6-1 and TRBJ2-3; D is possibly TRBD2 (6 bases). Trimming took off 4 bases at V and 3 bases at J, with 20 bases between the two ends. The CDR3 is 17 residues long. CDR1 MNHNS and CDR2 SASEGT come from the germline V gene. CDR3 in amino acids: CASSASPGGTGTDTQYF. The CDR3 DNA is TGTGCCAGCAGTGCCAGTCCGGGCGGGACCGGGACAGATACGCAGTATTTT.

This clone came up a few times. The V call is TRBV6-6, the J call TRBJ2-7; 7 bases align to TRBD2. Germline loops: CDR1 MNHNY, CDR2 SVGAGI (reference sequence). J lost 6 bases, V lost 7 bases, and 6 bases had no gene match. The CDR3 length is 12 residues. The CDR3 nucleotides read TGTGCCAGCACCGGGGAGGGATCCGAGCAGTACTTC. This translates into CASTGEGSEQYF.

CDR3 region: CASSLVSGTEAFF. As DNA, the CDR3 is TGTGCCAGCAGCTTAGTGTCGGGGACTGAAGCTTTCTTT. The rearrangement links TRBV7-9 to TRBJ1-1; D ambiguous. The CDR3 is made up of 13 amino acids. V was shortened by 1 base and J by 5 bases, with 8 bases between the two germline ends. Germline CDR1 is SEHNR and CDR2 is FQNEAQ (reference sequence).

The genes are TRBV6-1 and TRBJ2-3; D unresolved. The CDR3 is made up of 15 amino acids. Looked up from germline, CDR1 is MNHNS and CDR2 is SASEGT. V lost 2 bases, J lost 2 bases, and 11 bases lay in between. The CDR3 spells CASSELNIATDTQYF. The CDR3 coding sequence is TGTGCCAGCAGTGAATTGAACATTGCCACAGATACGCAGTATTTT.